A selection of T cell receptor beta chains follows, all from one sample in a study of T-cell reconstitution after alpha-beta-depleted transplantation in children. Each CDR3 protein is one row after TCRdb ran MiXCR on the PCR reads. The data show tens of thousands of distinct CDR3 sequences, with just under 5% seen just once and approximately 19% held by the top ten. The sample consisted of PBMCs, mostly from graft donor cells, taken 180 days after TCRalphabeta/CD19-depleted stem cell transplant. The source of these receptors is a boy younger than two who had a stem cell transplant for acute myeloid leukemia, so the T cells may come from the graft donor. Each CDR3 is given with its conserved first and last residue. The D gene is left open where the match is weak. Size is stated as once, few, many, or a class for an expanded clone.

D	V	size	J	DNA	CDR3
TRBD2	TRBV4-2	few	TRBJ2-6	TGTGCCAGCGGCCCCGAGCAGCGGGGGACCAACGTCCTGACTTTC	CASGPEQRGTNVLTF
NA	TRBV6-5	many	TRBJ1-6	TGTGCCAGCAGTTCAACCCCCGGGAGATCCTATAATTCACCCCTCCACTTT	CASSSTPGRSYNSPLHF
TRBD1	TRBV30	many	TRBJ1-5	TGTGCCTGGAGCGGGACAGGGGGTGGTCAGCCCCAGCATTTT	CAWSGTGGGQPQHF
NA	TRBV12-3/TRBV12-4	many	TRBJ2-7	TGTGCCAGCAGCAGGGATACCTACGAGCAGTACTTC	CASSRDTYEQYF
NA	TRBV7-2	once	TRBJ2-3	TGTGCCAGCAGCTTAGGCGCGGGGGCCGTAGCAGATACGCAGTATTTT	CASSLGAGAVADTQYF
NA	TRBV12-3/TRBV12-4	many	TRBJ2-5	TGTGCCAGCAGACAGACCTGGGACGGTGAAGAGACCCAGTACTTC	CASRQTWDGEETQYF
NA	TRBV5-1	many	TRBJ1-4	TGCGCCAGCAGCTCTGGTTGGACCCAGGGCGCGGTCGAAAAACTGTTTTTT	CASSSGWTQGAVEKLFF
NA	TRBV28	many	TRBJ2-4	TGTGCTACCGCGGTTGGGGGGACCAAAAACATTCAGTACTTC	CATAVGGTKNIQYF
NA	TRBV29-1	many	TRBJ2-2	TGCAGCGTTGAAGATTGGAGTAGGGGGGACACCGGGGAGCTGTTTTTT	CSVEDWSRGDTGELFF
NA	TRBV20-1	many	TRBJ2-3	TGCAGTGTTCTCTCTCCCTCTGGGCTAACCACAGATACGCAGTATTTT	CSVLSPSGLTTDTQYF
NA	TRBV7-9	many	TRBJ2-4	TGTGCCAGCAGCTTATGGGGGTTCGGCAAAAACATTCAGTACTTC	CASSLWGFGKNIQYF